The source of this T cell receptor beta chain is a study of cytomegalovirus exposure and HLA in healthy donors. Study summary: The approximately 110 validation repertoires used a platform that matched the one used for the 600 to 750 first-cohort repertoires, as a later analysis reported.

Assay used: immunoSEQ multiplex PCR; TCRdb lists only in-frame clones, some missing. The sample holds some 240,000 clones, 70% to 90% seen once. CDR3 size: 13 residues. CDR1 is MNHNS, CDR2 SASEGT, per germline. Trimming took off 1 base at V and 7 bases at J, with 7 bases between the two ends. This TCR came from a woman between 25 and 40 years old in good health and CMV-seropositive. What was sequenced was PBMCs. The chain carries TRBV6-1 and TRBJ1-4; no firm D call. This CDR3 is CASSEVGVEKLFF. The CDR3 region has the DNA TGTGCCAGCAGTGAAGTGGGAGTTGAAAAACTGTTTTTT.